The 29 T cell receptor beta chains reported below all come from one sample, sequenced in a study of T cells expressing NK-cell markers. TCRdb re-analyzed the 5' RACE reads; it lists each CDR3 protein once, without DNA. The table for this sample gives roughly 180,000 distinct CDR3 sequences. Sequencing was done on a sample of blood T cells: a sorted CD56 or NKG2C T cell subset, CD4+ or CD8+ T cells, or bulk PBMC T cells (not recorded which). Receptors were obtained from a woman between 18 and 69 years old in good health.

The chain employs TRBV11-2 and TRBJ2-1. CDR1 is SGHAT and CDR2 is FQNNGV in the germline V gene. The CDR3 is made up of 13 amino acids. The CDR3 is CASSLNRRNEQFF.

The chain employs TRBV12-3 or TRBV12-4 and TRBJ1-2. There are 13 residues in the CDR3. The chain's CDR3 is CASSLEVAYGYTF.

The chain has TRBV12-3 or TRBV12-4 and TRBJ2-6; the D gene TCRdb calls, TRBD1, cannot be checked with no DNA. The CDR3 totals 17 residues. The chain's CDR3 is CASSRTRLRSGANVLTF.

The chain is built from TRBV20-1 and TRBJ1-1; TCRdb's D gene call, TRBD1, goes unchecked for lack of DNA. This CDR3 contains 13 residues. Germline CDR1 and CDR2: DFQATT and SNEGSKA (reference sequence). The CDR3 loop reads CSRDRGVGTEAFF.

The chain joins TRBV7-3 to TRBJ2-5; TCRdb indicates TRBD2, and absent DNA this call remains unverified. The CDR3 has 14 residues. Per germline, CDR1 SGHTA and CDR2 FQGTGA. The CDR3 sequence is CASSPTSGSETQYF.

The chain joins TRBV5-1 to TRBJ2-3; checking the TCRdb D call of TRBD1 is not possible without DNA. There are 15 residues in the CDR3. The V gene's germline CDR1 is SGHRS and CDR2 YFSETQ. The chain's CDR3 is CASQTQGVGTDTQYF.

The chain carries TRBV9 and TRBJ2-5. The germline V gene encodes CDR1 SGDLS and CDR2 YYNGEE. The CDR3 contains 13 residues. CDR3 in amino acids: CASSVDDVGTQYF. The full variable domain, rest sourced from reference TRBV9 and TRBJ2-5, is DSGVTQTPKHLITATGQRVTLRCSPRSGDLSVYWYQQSLDQGLQFLIQYYNGEERAKGNILERFSAQQFPDLHSELNLSSLELGDSALYFCASSVDDVGTQYFGPGTRLLVL.

The CDR3 reads CASSLTAGRAGGPLVF. This chain connects TRBV7-3 to TRBJ2-1; TCRdb outputs TRBD2, but without DNA this stays unchecked. The CDR3 has 16 amino acids. Germline V lookup: CDR1 SGHTA, CDR2 FQGTGA.

The chain uses TRBV10-3 and TRBJ2-1; the D gene TCRdb calls, TRBD1, cannot be checked with no DNA. Germline values: CDR1 ENHRY, CDR2 SYGVKD. There are 14 residues in the CDR3. The CDR3 sequence is CAISSSTGGNEQFF.

The gene calls are TRBV3-1 and TRBJ2-1; TCRdb's assignment of TRBD2 cannot be checked, as there is no DNA. The CDR3 extends over 18 amino acids. Germline values: CDR1 LGHDT, CDR2 YNNKEL (reference sequence). This chain's CDR3 is CASSHRTSGRLLYNEQFF.

The chain uses TRBV10-3 and TRBJ2-1; TCRdb returns TRBD2, unconfirmable since there is no DNA. The CDR3 runs to 15 residues. Germline V gene lookup returns CDR1 ENHRY and CDR2 SYGVKD. This CDR3 is CARGGRLAGSNEQFF.

This chain joins TRBV27 and TRBJ1-1. From germline, CDR1 is MNHEY and CDR2 SMNVEV (reference sequence). This CDR3 has 13 residues. CDR3 loop: CASNINKNTEAFF.

The chain is built from TRBV20-1 and TRBJ1-6; TCRdb's D call, TRBD1, is unchecked because there is no DNA. CDR3 length: 14 amino acids. The germline gives CDR1 DFQATT, CDR2 SNEGSKA (reference sequence). This CDR3 reads CSAYGQGANSPLHF.

The chain joins TRBV4-1 to TRBJ2-5; TCRdb outputs TRBD2, but without DNA this stays unchecked. The CDR3 extends over 15 amino acids. The germline gives CDR1 MGHRA, CDR2 YSYEKL. The CDR3 sequence is CASSRTGTSQETQYF.

The chain recombines TRBV29-1 with TRBJ1-4. The CDR3 extends over 11 amino acids. Germline lookup yields CDR1 SQVTM and CDR2 ANQGSEA. The chain's CDR3 is CSVEENEKLFF.

The chain recombines TRBV12-3 or TRBV12-4 with TRBJ1-1; there is no DNA to check the TCRdb D call of TRBD1. This CDR3 contains 14 residues. This CDR3 is CASTKGTGNTEAFF.

This chain uses TRBV20-1 with TRBJ1-2. Germline CDR1 is DFQATT and CDR2 is SNEGSKA (reference sequence). CDR3 length: 13 residues. The CDR3 region is CSARDYRNYGYTF.

The rearrangement uses TRBV27 and TRBJ2-5; TCRdb returns TRBD1, unconfirmable since there is no DNA. CDR3 length: 15 residues. CDR1 MNHEY and CDR2 SMNVEV come from the germline V gene (reference sequence). CDR3 sequence reads: CASSPGRSRKETQYF.

The J gene is TRBJ2-7, the V gene TRBV7-2; the TCRdb call, TRBD2, lacks DNA for checking. CDR3 length: 14 residues. Germline assignment: CDR1 SGHTA and CDR2 FQGNSA. CDR3 in amino acids: CATRGGGSSYEQYF.

The chain carries TRBV5-1 and TRBJ2-1; TCRdb's D call of TRBD2 is untestable without DNA. The CDR3 length is 13 residues. Per germline, CDR1 SGHRS and CDR2 YFSETQ. This chain's CDR3 is CASSSSRRNEQFF.

The chain uses TRBV12-3 or TRBV12-4 and TRBJ2-2. This CDR3 has 16 residues. This CDR3 reads CASSLGGLQTTGELFF.

The CDR3: CASSLNSRYGYTF. The chain combines TRBV12-3 or TRBV12-4 with TRBJ1-2. The CDR3 extends over 13 amino acids.

The CDR3: CSVSNRPNTEAFF. This rearrangement joins TRBV29-1 to TRBJ1-1; TCRdb indicates TRBD1, and absent DNA this call remains unverified. The CDR3 loop spans 13 amino acids. The germline gives CDR1 SQVTM, CDR2 ANQGSEA.

V gene TRBV6-5 combines with J gene TRBJ2-1. CDR1 is MNHEY and CDR2 is SVGAGI in the germline V gene. The CDR3 totals 15 residues. This CDR3 is CASSSVGVQYNEQFF.

This rearrangement joins TRBV29-1 to TRBJ1-1. From germline, CDR1 is SQVTM and CDR2 ANQGSEA. The CDR3 sequence is 15 residues long. This CDR3 reads CSVGPRAGGGTEAFF.

The V call is TRBV5-1, the J call TRBJ1-1; lacking DNA, the TRBD1 call made by TCRdb goes unchecked. The germline V gene has CDR1 SGHRS and CDR2 YFSETQ. The CDR3 covers 12 residues. The chain's CDR3 is CASSLGDGQAFF.

The chain couples TRBV13 to TRBJ1-1. The germline V gene encodes CDR1 PRHDT and CDR2 FYEKMQ (reference sequence). The CDR3 is made up of 12 amino acids. The CDR3 sequence: CASSVRGAEAFF.

CDR3 amino acids: CASSPWGLAGAGELFF. The rearrangement uses TRBV7-2 and TRBJ2-2; TCRdb's assignment of TRBD2 cannot be checked, as there is no DNA. The CDR3 loop spans 16 amino acids. The germline V gene has CDR1 SGHTA and CDR2 FQGNSA.

This chain joins TRBV12-3 or TRBV12-4 and TRBJ2-5; TCRdb proposes TRBD2, but this gene call is untestable without DNA. This CDR3 comprises 14 residues. CDR3 loop: CASSSGLAGRAQYF.